This T cell receptor (beta chain) was profiled in a study of T cells in Graves' hyperthyroidism and ophthalmopathy. The overall study: Before treatment of any kind, peripheral blood was taken at initial diagnosis.

Uncontrolled infection, other autoimmune disease, pregnancy or lactation led to exclusion. The diagnostic basis comprised clinical symptoms, serum thyroxine and TRAb, thyroid ultrasound and orbital computed tomography. The V gene's germline CDR1 is LNHDA and CDR2 SQIVND (reference sequence). V gave up 5 bases and J gave up 4 bases, with 13 bases separating them. This CDR3 is built from 14 residues. Regarding this clonotype: Antigen: not known.

Study-wide results and limits: Within blood appeared most thyroid clonotypes that had expanded above 0.001.

It was RNA transcripts that yielded the amplified TCR beta CDR3 regions. Initially, a first-round RT-PCR of the TCR CDR3 employed the HTBI primer set. TCRdb reanalysed the multiplex PCR reads using MiXCR and keeps one entry per CDR3 protein. Among over 200,000 distinct CDR3 sequences, more than 15% were seen once, and the ten largest hold 50%. The sequenced sample consisted of blood. The sequence derives from a man in his fifties or sixties with Graves' hyperthyroidism. This sequence joins TRBV19 and TRBJ2-3; a possible D gene is TRBD1 (5 bases). This CDR3 is CASSAGWGSDTQYF. CDR3 coding DNA: TGTGCCAGTAGTGCCGGGTGGGGCTCAGATACGCAGTATTTT.